This T cell receptor beta chain is from a study of cytomegalovirus exposure and HLA in healthy donors. Study findings and constraints: What TCR beta sequences reportedly achieved was accurate prediction of HLA-A and HLA-B alleles in most subjects. Associated with cytomegalovirus, according to the listing, were 150 to 200 TCR beta chains.

J gave up 4 bases and V 5 bases, and 9 bases lay outside the gene matches. In germline, CDR1 is MGHDK, CDR2 SYGVNS. This CDR3 comprises 15 residues. Vbeta (60) and Jbeta (13) primers were used in the PCR. The protocol was immunoSEQ multiplex PCR, while the TCRdb copy is restricted to in-frame clones and leaves out a portion. The table has approximately 190,000 clones, about three quarters seen once. To note about this clone: Its antigen is undetermined.

This rearrangement joins TRBV25-1 to TRBJ2-3, with 7 bases identical to TRBD2. The sequencing input was PBMCs. The receptor comes from a young woman in good health and CMV-seropositive. The CDR3 region has the DNA TGTGCCAGCAGTCCAGGGAGGGTAATCTCAGATACGCAGTATTTT. Translated: CASSPGRVISDTQYF.